This TCR beta chain is drawn from a study of shared clonotypes between healthy human individuals. Replicate PCRs for sorted subsets used 200 ng DNA; this equaled around 29,000 T cell genomes. The repertoire was sequenced with immunoSEQ multiplex PCR; TCRdb's copy has only in-frame clones and lacks some. The profile shows hundreds of thousands of clones, roughly 98% of them singletons. Whole-study results and caveats: A handful of donors showed sharing of approximately 5% of naive CD4 clonotypes. Donors were few, which limited the genetic and exposure-history diversity represented. Generation probability values for non-shared clonotypes were lower than those for clonotypes shared by all four donors.

Worth noting for this clone: Antigen specificity is unknown.

Naive CD8 cells were CD45RO-negative, positively selected for CCR7, excluding terminally differentiated effector memory CD45RA+ cells. The CDR3 consists of 14 residues. CDR1 is MNHEY, CDR2 SVGAGI, per germline. Trimming removed 8 bases at V and 2 bases at J, with 15 bases between. Sequences were obtained from naive CD8+ T cells sorted from blood. This sequence joins TRBV6-5 and TRBJ1-1; D unclear. The receptor's source is a man between 25 and 39 years old in good health. In DNA, the CDR3 is TGTGCCAGCGGGTGGATGATGACTAACACTGAAGCTTTCTTT. This gives the protein CASGWMMTNTEAFF.